The clone carrying this T cell receptor beta chain was seen many times. As yet, its antigen is unknown. This specimen belongs to a study of early T cells in non-severe SARS-CoV-2 infection. Findings and limits, study-wide: Using VDJdb, the matching emphasized anti-spike CD8 responses while missing private and CD4 specificities.

Individual cDNA molecules each received unique molecular identifiers attached to them. A single record per CDR3 protein comes from TCRdb applying MiXCR to the 5' RACE reads. Among 45,000 or so distinct CDR3 sequences listed, roughly 10% were seen once. This TCR was sampled from an adult who was a healthcare worker with PCR-confirmed SARS-CoV-2 infection or an uninfected control (not recorded which). The specimen was whole blood.

CDR3 residues: CASSLEGFYRGYTF. In DNA form, the CDR3 reads TGTGCCAGCAGTTTAGAGGGTTTCTATAGGGGCTACACCTTC. The V gene is TRBV12-3 or TRBV12-4, the J gene TRBJ1-2; D uncertain. The CDR3 totals 14 residues. Trimming left V 1 base short and J 8 bases short, with 14 bases between.